These T cell receptor beta chains were read from a single sample in a study of long-term antiretroviral therapy in people with HIV. The repertoire was sequenced with immunoSEQ multiplex PCR; TCRdb's copy has only in-frame clones and lacks some. Found here are tens of thousands of clones, around 85% of them singletons; the top ten hold about 5.7%. This specimen consisted of unsorted PBMCs, obtained 3.1 years after starting antiretroviral therapy. The source is a woman aged 45-60 years with HIV. Each CDR3 is given with its conserved first and last residue. A D gene is named only where the DNA matches it firmly. Clone size is stated in some rows and not others, as once, few, many or a class when expanded.

j_gene	abundance	v_gene	d_gene	CDR3aa	CDR3nt
TRBJ2-3	-	TRBV27	TRBD2	CASSFVSSGARHTTDTQYF	TGTGCCAGCAGTTTCGTGTCTAGCGGGGCCCGTCATACCACAGATACGCAGTATTTT
TRBJ1-1	-	TRBV9	-	CASSAEGVVDTEAFF	TGTGCCAGCAGCGCAGAGGGGGTCGTGGACACTGAAGCTTTCTTT
TRBJ1-4	-	TRBV30	-	CAWSLGRSNEKLFF	TGTGCCTGGAGCTTGGGCAGAAGTAATGAAAAACTGTTTTTT
TRBJ2-7	-	TRBV5-6	TRBD1	CASSLDRGNEQYF	TGTGCCAGCAGCTTGGACAGGGGCAACGAGCAGTACTTC
TRBJ1-1	-	TRBV13	TRBD1	CASSEWTGNTEAFF	TGTGCCAGCAGCGAATGGACAGGGAACACTGAAGCTTTCTTT
TRBJ1-2	few	TRBV5-6	TRBD1	CASSLVQTGVGLYTF	TGTGCCAGCAGCTTGGTGCAGACAGGGGTTGGACTCTACACCTTC
TRBJ1-2	-	TRBV4-2	-	CASSQELAGKNLYYGYTF	TGTGCCAGCAGCCAAGAATTGGCAGGGAAGAACCTATACTATGGCTACACCTTC
TRBJ1-1	-	TRBV7-3	-	CASSLGFNTFEAFF	TGTGCCAGCAGCTTAGGGTTCAATACCTTTGAAGCTTTCTTT
TRBJ2-1	-	TRBV9	-	CASSVARGEEQFF	TGTGCCAGCAGCGTAGCGAGGGGCGAGGAGCAGTTCTTC
TRBJ1-2	-	TRBV7-2	-	CASSFLAGANGYTF	TGTGCCAGCAGCTTTTTGGCAGGGGCGAATGGCTACACCTTC
TRBJ2-7	-	TRBV19	-	CASSIDLRGYEQYF	TGTGCCAGTAGTATAGATCTTAGAGGCTACGAGCAGTACTTC
TRBJ1-2	-	TRBV6-5	-	CASSSGPNYGYTF	TGTGCCAGCAGTTCTGGGCCCAACTATGGCTACACCTTC
TRBJ1-1	-	TRBV21-1	-	CASSKGSGGSTEAFF	TGTGCCAGCAGCAAAGGGTCAGGGGGGTCCACTGAAGCTTTCTTT
TRBJ1-2	-	TRBV7-3	-	CASSLGPRRGHYGYTF	TGTGCCAGCAGCTTAGGCCCCCGGCGGGGCCACTATGGCTACACCTTC
TRBJ1-4	once	TRBV14	-	CASSQVGQHNEKLFF	TGTGCCAGCAGCCAAGTCGGTCAGCATAATGAAAAACTGTTTTTT
TRBJ1-1	-	TRBV2	-	CASSGTISNTEAFF	TGTGCCAGCAGTGGGACAATTTCCAACACTGAAGCTTTCTTT
TRBJ1-3	few	TRBV5-4	TRBD1	CASSNRGVAGNTIYF	TGTGCCAGCAGCAACAGGGGTGTGGCTGGAAACACCATATATTTT
TRBJ1-6	few	TRBV7-8	TRBD1	CASSLTIGTGLNSPLHF	TGTGCCAGCAGCTTAACAATCGGGACAGGCCTTAATTCACCCCTCCACTTT
TRBJ2-1	-	TRBV5-6	-	CASSLAAGSYNEQFF	TGTGCCAGCAGCTTAGCGGCAGGCTCCTACAATGAGCAGTTCTTC
TRBJ1-1	-	TRBV2	-	CASMGLAEAFF	TGTGCCAGCATGGGTTTGGCTGAAGCTTTCTTT
TRBJ2-1	-	TRBV30	TRBD2	CASTGTSGSNEQFF	TGTGCCAGCACCGGGACTAGCGGGTCCAATGAGCAGTTCTTC
TRBJ2-7	once	TRBV7-6	TRBD1	CASSLGGTGSYEQYF	TGTGCCAGCAGCTTAGGCGGGACAGGGAGCTACGAGCAGTACTTC
TRBJ2-7	-	TRBV11-2	-	CASSLYLGSYEQYF	TGTGCCAGCAGCTTATACCTAGGGTCCTACGAGCAGTACTTC
TRBJ1-2	few	TRBV27	-	CASSLGGQQAYGYTF	TGTGCCAGCAGTTTAGGGGGTCAGCAGGCTTATGGCTACACCTTC
TRBJ1-1	-	TRBV5-6	TRBD1	CASSVGQGAEAFF	TGTGCCAGCAGCGTCGGACAGGGGGCTGAAGCTTTCTTT
TRBJ2-3	-	TRBV5-1	TRBD2	CASSLGAGGPGTDTQYF	TGCGCCAGCAGCTTGGGGGCGGGGGGGCCGGGCACAGATACGCAGTATTTT
TRBJ1-1	-	TRBV28	-	CASTLLGTEAFF	TGTGCCAGCACCCTCCTAGGCACTGAAGCTTTCTTT
TRBJ2-1	-	TRBV2	-	CASRPLGGAGTFF	TGTGCCAGCAGGCCTTTGGGGGGGGCTGGTACGTTCTTC
TRBJ1-5	once	TRBV15	TRBD1	CATSPWTGGSNQPQHF	TGTGCCACCAGCCCCTGGACAGGAGGGAGCAATCAGCCCCAGCATTTT
TRBJ2-7	-	TRBV15	-	CATSREPGRGYEQYF	TGTGCCACCAGCAGGGAACCGGGACGGGGGTACGAGCAGTACTTC
TRBJ1-1	-	TRBV5-4	TRBD1	CASSSGQALGSGTEAFF	TGTGCCAGCAGCTCGGGACAGGCCTTGGGGAGTGGGACTGAAGCTTTCTTT
TRBJ1-1	-	TRBV19	-	CASSMNSNTEAFF	TGTGCCAGTAGTATGAACAGTAACACTGAAGCTTTCTTT
TRBJ2-7	-	TRBV7-8	-	CASSVGSSSYEQYF	TGTGCCAGCAGCGTAGGTTCCAGCTCCTACGAGCAGTACTTC
TRBJ1-1	-	TRBV6-6	TRBD1	CASSTTGGRLTTEAFF	TGTGCCAGCAGTACGACAGGGGGCCGGTTGACGACTGAAGCTTTCTTT
TRBJ2-5	-	TRBV5-1	-	CASSSQETQYF	TGCGCCAGCAGCTCCCAAGAGACCCAGTACTTC